This TCR beta chain was documented in a study of beta chain features in type 1 diabetes. Every single donor gave one heparinised blood draw, and these averaged about 116 mL. This clone was observed a few times. The antigen remains unidentified. Germline CDR1 reads MNHEY; CDR2 reads SMNVEV (reference sequence). The CDR3 totals 13 residues. The V segment lost 5 bases and the J segment 13 bases; nucleotides outside the gene matches: 8. Every isolated RNA sample was fully reverse transcribed, so sequencing captured expressed TCRB transcripts. TCRdb's table, derived via immunoSEQ multiplex PCR, lists solely in-frame clones and lacks some. This table holds more than 300,000 clones, around an eighth found once. Whole-study results and caveats: Any PCR bias toward short templates would affect both groups alike. Moderate yet significant TCRB CDR3 shortening was seen in Type 1 diabetes patients in all four CD4+ subsets. Insertion counts at VDJ junctions were lower in type 1 diabetes patients, who also showed more deletions there. An over-representation of cells with high TCR expression could result from cDNA sequencing.

The V and J genes are TRBV27 and TRBJ2-3, with TRBD2 identical over 11 bases. The sample consisted of naive CD4+ T cells from blood. The sequence was obtained from a woman aged 18-30 years with type 1 diabetes. DNA of the CDR3: TGTGCCAGCAGTCCCGGGACTAGCGGAACAAAGTATTTT. Translating it yields CASSPGTSGTKYF.